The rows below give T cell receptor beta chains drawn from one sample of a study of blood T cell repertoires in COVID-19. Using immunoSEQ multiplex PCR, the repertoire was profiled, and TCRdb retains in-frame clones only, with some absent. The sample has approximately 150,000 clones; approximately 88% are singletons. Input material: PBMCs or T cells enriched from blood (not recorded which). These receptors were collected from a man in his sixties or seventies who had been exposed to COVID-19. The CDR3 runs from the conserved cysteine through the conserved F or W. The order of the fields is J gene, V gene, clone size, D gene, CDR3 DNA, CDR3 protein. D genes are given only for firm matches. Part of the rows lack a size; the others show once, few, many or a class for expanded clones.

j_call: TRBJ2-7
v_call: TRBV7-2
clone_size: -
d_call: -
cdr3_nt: TGTGCCAGCAGCTCCTTTCCCAGAGGAAGAGCCTACGAGCAGTACTTC
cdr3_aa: CASSSFPRGRAYEQYF

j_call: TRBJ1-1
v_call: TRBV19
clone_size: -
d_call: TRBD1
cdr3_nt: TGTGCCAGTAGTATAGATTTAAGGGGGCTCACTGAAGCTTTCTTT
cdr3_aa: CASSIDLRGLTEAFF

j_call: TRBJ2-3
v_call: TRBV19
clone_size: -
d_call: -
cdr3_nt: TGTGCCAGTAGTATGACCCCGGAGGCGAAAACAGATACGCAGTATTTT
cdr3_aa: CASSMTPEAKTDTQYF

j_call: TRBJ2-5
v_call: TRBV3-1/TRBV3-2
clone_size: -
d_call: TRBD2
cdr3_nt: TGTGCCAGCAGCCCCCCGGTAGCGGGAGCCCTCTGGGAGACCCAGTACTTC
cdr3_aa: CASSPPVAGALWETQYF

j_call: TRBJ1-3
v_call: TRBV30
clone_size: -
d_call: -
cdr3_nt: TGTGCCTGGAGTGTTGGCAGGGACACCATATATTTT
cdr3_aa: CAWSVGRDTIYF

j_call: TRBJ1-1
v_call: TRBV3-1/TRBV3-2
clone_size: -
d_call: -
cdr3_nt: TGTGCCAGCAGCCGGGCAGGGAACACTGAAGCTTTCTTT
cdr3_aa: CASSRAGNTEAFF

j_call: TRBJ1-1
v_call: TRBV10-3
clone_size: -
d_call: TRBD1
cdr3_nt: TGTGCCATCAGTGAGACAGGGGTGGGGAACACTGAAGCTTTCTTT
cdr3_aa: CAISETGVGNTEAFF

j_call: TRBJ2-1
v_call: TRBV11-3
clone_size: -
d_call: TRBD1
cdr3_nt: TGTGCCAGCGGGCCAGGGGGCTCTTTCAATGAGCAGTTCTTC
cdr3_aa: CASGPGGSFNEQFF

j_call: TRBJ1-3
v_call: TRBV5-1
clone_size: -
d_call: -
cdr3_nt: TGCGCCAGCAGTCAGGGCTCTGGAAACACCATATATTTT
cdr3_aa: CASSQGSGNTIYF

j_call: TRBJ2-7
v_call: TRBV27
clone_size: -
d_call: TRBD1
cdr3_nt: TGTGCCAGCAGTTTGCTAGGGGGCGACGAGCAGTACTTC
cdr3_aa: CASSLLGGDEQYF

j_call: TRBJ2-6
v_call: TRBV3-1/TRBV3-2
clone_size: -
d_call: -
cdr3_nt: TGTGCCAGCAGCCAGGGGGCAGGGTCCGGCGGGGCCAACGTCCTGACTTTC
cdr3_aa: CASSQGAGSGGANVLTF

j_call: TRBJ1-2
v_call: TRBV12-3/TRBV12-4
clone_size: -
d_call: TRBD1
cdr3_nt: TGTGCCAGCAGCCGACAGGGGTATGGCTACACCTTC
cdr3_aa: CASSRQGYGYTF

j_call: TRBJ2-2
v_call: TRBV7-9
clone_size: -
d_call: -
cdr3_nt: TGTGCCAGCAGCTTAGATCAGAGACACAACACCGGGGAGCTGTTTTTT
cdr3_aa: CASSLDQRHNTGELFF

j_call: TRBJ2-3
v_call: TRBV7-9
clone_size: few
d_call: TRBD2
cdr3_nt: TGTGCCAGCGCGACTAGCGGGGGGCCCCGGTCGGATACGCAGTATTTT
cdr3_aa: CASATSGGPRSDTQYF

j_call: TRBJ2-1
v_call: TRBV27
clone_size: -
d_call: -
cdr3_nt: TGTGCCAGCAGTTCAGGACATAGGAACAACAATGAGCAGTTCTTC
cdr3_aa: CASSSGHRNNNEQFF

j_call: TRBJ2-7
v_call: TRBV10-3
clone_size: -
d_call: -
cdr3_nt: TGTGCCATCAGTGGGACAGCTTCCTACGAGCAGTACTTC
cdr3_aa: CAISGTASYEQYF

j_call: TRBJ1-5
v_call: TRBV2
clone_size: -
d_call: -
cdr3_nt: TGTGCCAGCACCCCTATCGGGAGCAATCAGCCCCAGCATTTT
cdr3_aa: CASTPIGSNQPQHF

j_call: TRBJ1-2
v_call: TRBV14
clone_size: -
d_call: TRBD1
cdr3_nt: TGTGCCAGCAGCAAAGCCGGGACAGCATTGATGGTAGGCTACACCTTC
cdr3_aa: CASSKAGTALMVGYTF

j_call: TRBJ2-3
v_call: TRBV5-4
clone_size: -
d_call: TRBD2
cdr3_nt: TGTGCCAGCAGCTTGGACCCAGCGGGGGGGCTTGTCTCAGATACGCAGTATTTT
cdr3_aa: CASSLDPAGGLVSDTQYF

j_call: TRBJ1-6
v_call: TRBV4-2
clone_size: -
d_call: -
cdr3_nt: TGTGCCAGCAGCCAAGATCCACGACTCCAGAAGGAAGGAGGATCACCCCTCCACTTT
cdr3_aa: CASSQDPRLQKEGGSPLHF

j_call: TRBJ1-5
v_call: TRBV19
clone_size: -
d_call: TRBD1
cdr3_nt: TGTGCCAGTAGTATAGGACAGGGAATTTTCAATCAGCCCCAGCATTTT
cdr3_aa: CASSIGQGIFNQPQHF

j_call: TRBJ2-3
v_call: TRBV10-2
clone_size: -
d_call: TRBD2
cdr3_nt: TGCGCCAGCAGATCCGGGACTACCAAAACAGATACGCAGTATTTT
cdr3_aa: CASRSGTTKTDTQYF

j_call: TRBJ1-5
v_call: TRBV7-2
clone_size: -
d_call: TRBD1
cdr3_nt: TGTGCCAGCAGCTGGGGACAGGGGGCGAATCAGCCCCAGCATTTT
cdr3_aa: CASSWGQGANQPQHF

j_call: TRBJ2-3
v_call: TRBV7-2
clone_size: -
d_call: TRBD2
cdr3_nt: TGTGCCAGCAGCACCGGACTAGCGGGGTTTGCAGATACGCAGTATTTT
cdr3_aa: CASSTGLAGFADTQYF

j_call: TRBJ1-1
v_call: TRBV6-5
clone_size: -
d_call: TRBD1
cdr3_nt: TGTGCCAGCAGTAGGGACAGAACTGAAGCTTTCTTT
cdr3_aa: CASSRDRTEAFF

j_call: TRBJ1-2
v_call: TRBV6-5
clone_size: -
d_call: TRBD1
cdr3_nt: TGTGCCAGCAGTTACTCGACGGCAGGGGGGAGGCGAGGCTACACCTTC
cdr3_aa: CASSYSTAGGRRGYTF

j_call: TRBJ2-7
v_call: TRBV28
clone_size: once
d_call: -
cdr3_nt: TGTGCCACTCTGCGATACCGTCCTTACGAGCAGTACTTC
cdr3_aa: CATLRYRPYEQYF

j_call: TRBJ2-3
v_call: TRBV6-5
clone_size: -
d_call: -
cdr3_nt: TGTGCCAGCAGTTACTTACAGGGTGAAGATACGCAGTATTTT
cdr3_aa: CASSYLQGEDTQYF

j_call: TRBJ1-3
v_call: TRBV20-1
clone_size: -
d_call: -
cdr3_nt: TGCAGTGCAGCGGGGGGTTACACCATATATTTT
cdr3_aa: CSAAGGYTIYF

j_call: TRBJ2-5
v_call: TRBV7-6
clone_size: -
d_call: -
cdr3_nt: TGTGCCAGCAGCCGATGGCCAGGGGAGGGGGAAGAAGAGACCCAGTACTTC
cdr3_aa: CASSRWPGEGEEETQYF

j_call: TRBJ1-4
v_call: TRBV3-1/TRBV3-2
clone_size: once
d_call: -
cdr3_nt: TGTGCCAGCAGCCAGACACTTGCAACTAATGAAAAACTGTTTTTT
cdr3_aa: CASSQTLATNEKLFF

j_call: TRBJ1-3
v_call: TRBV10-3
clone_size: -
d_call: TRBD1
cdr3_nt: TGTGCCACGACAGGGTCTGGAAACACCATATATTTT
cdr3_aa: CATTGSGNTIYF

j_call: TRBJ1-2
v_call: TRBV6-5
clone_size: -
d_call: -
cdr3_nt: TGTGCCAGTGAATGGACAGCCTATGGCTACACCTTC
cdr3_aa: CASEWTAYGYTF

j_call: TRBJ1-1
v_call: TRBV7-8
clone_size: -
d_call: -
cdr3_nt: TGTGCCAGCAGCCTTACCGGGGGGACTGAAGCTTTCTTT
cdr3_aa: CASSLTGGTEAFF

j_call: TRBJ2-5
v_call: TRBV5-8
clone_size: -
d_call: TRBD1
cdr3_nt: TGTGCCAGCAGCTTGGACAGGGGGCTTTTGGAGACCCAGTACTTC
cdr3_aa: CASSLDRGLLETQYF

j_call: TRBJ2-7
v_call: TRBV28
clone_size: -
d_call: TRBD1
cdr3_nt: TGTGCCAGCAGACGGACAGGGGTTGTGTACGAGCAGTACTTC
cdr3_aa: CASRRTGVVYEQYF

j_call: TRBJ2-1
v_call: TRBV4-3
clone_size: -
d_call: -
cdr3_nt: TGCGCCAGCAGCCAAGCTTTGCGGGGCCCGAGCTCCTACAATGAGCAGTTCTTC
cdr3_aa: CASSQALRGPSSYNEQFF

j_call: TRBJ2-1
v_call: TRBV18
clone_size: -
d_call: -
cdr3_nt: TGTGCCAGCTCACCACATGGGGGCGGCCCACTGGATGAGCAGTTCTTC
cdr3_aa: CASSPHGGGPLDEQFF

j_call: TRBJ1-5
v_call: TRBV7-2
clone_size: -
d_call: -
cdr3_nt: TGTGCCAGCAGCTTCGGTGGTCAGCCCCAGCATTTT
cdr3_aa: CASSFGGQPQHF

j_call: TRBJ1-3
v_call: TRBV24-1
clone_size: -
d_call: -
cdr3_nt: TGTGCCACCAGTGATTCGTTTGGGAGATTGGCAGAATCTGGAAACACCATATATTTT
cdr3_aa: CATSDSFGRLAESGNTIYF